A selection of T cell receptor beta chains follows, all from one sample in a study of cytomegalovirus exposure and HLA in healthy donors. Method: immunoSEQ multiplex PCR; TCRdb's copy keeps in-frame clones and lacks some. Its clone listing holds over 100,000 clones. The sequenced material came from PBMCs. The source is a man between 18 and 35 years old in good health and CMV-seronegative. The CDR3 runs from the conserved cysteine through the conserved F or W. The order of the fields is J gene, D gene, V gene, CDR3 protein, CDR3 DNA. D genes are given only for firm matches.

>TRBJ1-2|NA|TRBV30
CAAGSYTF
TGTGCCGCGGGCAGCTACACCTTC
>TRBJ2-3|TRBD2|TRBV5-4
CATRGDSILQDTQYF
TGTGCCACTCGGGGGGATTCAATACTACAGGATACGCAGTATTTT
>TRBJ1-1|NA|TRBV5-4
CASSPTVGGNTEAFF
TGTGCCAGCAGCCCGACTGTGGGGGGGAACACTGAAGCTTTCTTT
>TRBJ1-1|TRBD1|TRBV29-1
CSAEDRGDTEAFF
TGCAGCGCCGAGGACAGGGGGGACACTGAAGCTTTCTTT
>TRBJ1-1|NA|TRBV5-1
CASSPNRNTEAFF
TGCGCCAGCAGCCCAAATAGGAACACTGAAGCTTTCTTT
>TRBJ1-1|TRBD1|TRBV5-5
CASSWGDRGHEAFF
TGTGCCAGCAGCTGGGGGGACAGGGGGCATGAAGCTTTCTTT
>TRBJ1-4|TRBD1|TRBV4-3
CASSQEAGTGAEKLFF
TGCGCCAGCAGCCAAGAAGCCGGGACAGGGGCCGAAAAACTGTTTTTT
>TRBJ1-6|NA|TRBV28
CASGRVPYNSPLHF
TGTGCCAGCGGGAGGGTTCCCTATAATTCACCCCTCCACTTT
>TRBJ1-5|TRBD1|TRBV7-2
CASSATKGAWGNQPQHF
TGTGCCAGCAGCGCAACCAAGGGGGCTTGGGGTAATCAGCCCCAGCATTTT
>TRBJ1-1|NA|TRBV28
CATAAARAFF
TGTGCTACAGCAGCGGCGCGGGCTTTCTTT
>TRBJ2-1|NA|TRBV4-3
CASSHSETSRNEQFF
TGCGCCAGCAGCCATTCCGAAACTAGTCGCAATGAGCAGTTCTTC
>TRBJ2-2|TRBD2|TRBV27
CASSLVGIAGKAGELFF
TGTGCCAGCAGTTTGGTAGGAATAGCGGGAAAGGCCGGGGAGCTGTTTTTT
>TRBJ1-4|NA|TRBV7-3
CASSPSGGGNEKLFF
TGTGCCAGCAGCCCCTCCGGGGGGGGAAATGAAAAACTGTTTTTT
>TRBJ1-2|TRBD1|TRBV30
CAWEFLRDRGYGYTF
TGTGCCTGGGAGTTTCTTCGGGACAGAGGCTATGGCTACACCTTC
>TRBJ1-1|NA|TRBV7-9
CASSFDSPNTEAFF
TGTGCCAGCAGCTTCGACAGTCCGAACACTGAAGCTTTCTTT
>TRBJ2-5|NA|TRBV11-3
CASSFDGETQYF
TGTGCCAGCAGCTTTGATGGCGAGACCCAGTACTTC
>TRBJ1-4|NA|TRBV18
CASSRGQGVSTNEKLFF
TGTGCCAGCTCGAGAGGACAAGGGGTTTCAACTAATGAAAAACTGTTTTTT
>TRBJ2-3|TRBD2|TRBV27
CASSYWGGSTDTQYF
TGTGCCAGCAGTTACTGGGGAGGGAGTACAGATACGCAGTATTTT
>TRBJ2-7|TRBD1|TRBV18
CASSWDSSSGEQYF
TGTGCCAGCTCATGGGACAGCAGTTCTGGGGAGCAGTACTTC
>TRBJ1-6|TRBD1|TRBV18
CASSPGTGGIGSPLHF
TGTGCCAGCTCACCAGGGACAGGGGGCATCGGTTCACCCCTCCACTTT
>TRBJ2-7|NA|TRBV19
CASSKASVTEQYF
TGTGCCAGTAGTAAGGCTAGCGTAACCGAGCAGTACTTC
>TRBJ1-2|NA|TRBV5-1
CASSVGGDYGYTF
TGCGCCAGCAGCGTGGGGGGGGACTATGGCTACACCTTC
>TRBJ2-7|NA|TRBV9
CASSVATGTYEQYF
TGTGCCAGCAGCGTAGCCACGGGGACCTACGAGCAGTACTTC
>TRBJ2-1|TRBD2|TRBV29-1
CSVGVGLANEQFF
TGCAGCGTTGGGGTGGGACTAGCAAATGAGCAGTTCTTC
>TRBJ2-1|NA|TRBV6-1
CASSEARAGYYNEQFF
TGTGCCAGCAGTGAAGCTCGGGCGGGATACTACAATGAGCAGTTCTTC
>TRBJ2-2|TRBD2|TRBV11-3
CASSLAGGNTGELFF
TGTGCCAGCAGCTTAGCGGGGGGGAACACCGGGGAGCTGTTTTTT
>TRBJ2-3|NA|TRBV19
CASSGDSSPDTQYF
TGTGCCAGTAGTGGTGACAGCAGTCCAGATACGCAGTATTTT
>TRBJ2-1|TRBD2|TRBV11-3
CASSLDHSGSAGKNEQFF
TGTGCCAGCAGCTTAGATCATAGCGGGAGTGCGGGGAAAAATGAGCAGTTCTTC
>TRBJ2-1|TRBD2|TRBV9
CASSAIPSGVGNEQFF
TGTGCCAGCAGCGCGATTCCTAGCGGGGTTGGCAATGAGCAGTTCTTC
>TRBJ2-1|NA|TRBV27
CATLHKGSYNEQFF
TGTGCCACCCTCCATAAGGGGTCCTACAATGAGCAGTTCTTC
>TRBJ2-3|TRBD1|TRBV7-1
CASSSLRGTGVSRTSSGVTDTQYF
TGTGCCAGCAGCTCACTGCGGGGGACAGGGGTATCACGAACGTCTAGCGGCGTTACAGATACGCAGTATTTT
>TRBJ2-3|TRBD2|TRBV9
CASSVGTSGGADTQYF
TGTGCCAGCAGCGTAGGGACTAGCGGGGGGGCCGATACGCAGTATTTT
>TRBJ2-1|TRBD2|TRBV28
CASSLPSGSINEQFF
TGTGCCAGCAGCCTACCTAGCGGGAGTATAAATGAGCAGTTCTTC
>TRBJ1-2|TRBD1|TRBV2
CASRTRQGNYGYTF
TGTGCCAGCAGGACCCGACAGGGGAACTATGGCTACACCTTC
>TRBJ1-1|TRBD1|TRBV7-8
CASSPTGAANTEAFF
TGTGCCAGCAGCCCTACAGGGGCCGCAAACACTGAAGCTTTCTTT
>TRBJ1-2|NA|TRBV7-9
CASSLSPQDHGYTF
TGTGCCAGCAGCTTGTCTCCACAAGATCATGGCTACACCTTC
>TRBJ1-1|NA|TRBV5-6
CASSRGHGVNEGFTEAFF
TGTGCCAGCAGCAGGGGACACGGAGTAAATGAAGGGTTCACTGAAGCTTTCTTT
>TRBJ2-1|NA|TRBV7-6
CASSLGALAYNEQFF
TGTGCCAGCAGCTTAGGGGCCTTGGCGTACAATGAGCAGTTCTTC
>TRBJ2-1|NA|TRBV5-4
CASSLEPSLAELYNEQFF
TGTGCCAGCAGCTTGGAGCCCTCACTAGCAGAACTTTACAATGAGCAGTTCTTC
>TRBJ1-5|NA|TRBV28
CASSLFAGGNQPQHF
TGTGCCAGCAGTTTATTTGCAGGGGGCAATCAGCCCCAGCATTTT
>TRBJ2-5|NA|TRBV6-5
CASSTLLGGRETQYF
TGTGCCAGCAGTACGCTTCTTGGGGGGAGGGAGACCCAGTACTTC